This TCR beta chain was identified in a study of T cell changes during pregnancy in multiple sclerosis. Measured with immunoSEQ multiplex PCR; TCRdb has only the in-frame clones, and not every one. Seen here are roughly 41,000 clones, 90% observed once, and the top ten hold about 7%. The germline CDR1 and CDR2 sequences are SGHVS and FNYEAQ. Losses at the gene ends were 3 bases for V and 5 bases for J; bases not matched to a gene: 3. The CDR3 loop spans 13 amino acids. The specimen comprised CD8+ T cells from peripheral blood mononuclear cells, sampled in the third trimester of pregnancy. This chain uses TRBV7-6 with TRBJ2-5; 7 bases are shared with TRBD1. The clonotype comes from a female donor with multiple sclerosis, enrolled in a pregnancy study. CDR3 nucleotides: TGTGCCAGCAGCTTGAGGGGGCAGGAGACCCAGTACTTC. It codes for CASSLRGQETQYF.